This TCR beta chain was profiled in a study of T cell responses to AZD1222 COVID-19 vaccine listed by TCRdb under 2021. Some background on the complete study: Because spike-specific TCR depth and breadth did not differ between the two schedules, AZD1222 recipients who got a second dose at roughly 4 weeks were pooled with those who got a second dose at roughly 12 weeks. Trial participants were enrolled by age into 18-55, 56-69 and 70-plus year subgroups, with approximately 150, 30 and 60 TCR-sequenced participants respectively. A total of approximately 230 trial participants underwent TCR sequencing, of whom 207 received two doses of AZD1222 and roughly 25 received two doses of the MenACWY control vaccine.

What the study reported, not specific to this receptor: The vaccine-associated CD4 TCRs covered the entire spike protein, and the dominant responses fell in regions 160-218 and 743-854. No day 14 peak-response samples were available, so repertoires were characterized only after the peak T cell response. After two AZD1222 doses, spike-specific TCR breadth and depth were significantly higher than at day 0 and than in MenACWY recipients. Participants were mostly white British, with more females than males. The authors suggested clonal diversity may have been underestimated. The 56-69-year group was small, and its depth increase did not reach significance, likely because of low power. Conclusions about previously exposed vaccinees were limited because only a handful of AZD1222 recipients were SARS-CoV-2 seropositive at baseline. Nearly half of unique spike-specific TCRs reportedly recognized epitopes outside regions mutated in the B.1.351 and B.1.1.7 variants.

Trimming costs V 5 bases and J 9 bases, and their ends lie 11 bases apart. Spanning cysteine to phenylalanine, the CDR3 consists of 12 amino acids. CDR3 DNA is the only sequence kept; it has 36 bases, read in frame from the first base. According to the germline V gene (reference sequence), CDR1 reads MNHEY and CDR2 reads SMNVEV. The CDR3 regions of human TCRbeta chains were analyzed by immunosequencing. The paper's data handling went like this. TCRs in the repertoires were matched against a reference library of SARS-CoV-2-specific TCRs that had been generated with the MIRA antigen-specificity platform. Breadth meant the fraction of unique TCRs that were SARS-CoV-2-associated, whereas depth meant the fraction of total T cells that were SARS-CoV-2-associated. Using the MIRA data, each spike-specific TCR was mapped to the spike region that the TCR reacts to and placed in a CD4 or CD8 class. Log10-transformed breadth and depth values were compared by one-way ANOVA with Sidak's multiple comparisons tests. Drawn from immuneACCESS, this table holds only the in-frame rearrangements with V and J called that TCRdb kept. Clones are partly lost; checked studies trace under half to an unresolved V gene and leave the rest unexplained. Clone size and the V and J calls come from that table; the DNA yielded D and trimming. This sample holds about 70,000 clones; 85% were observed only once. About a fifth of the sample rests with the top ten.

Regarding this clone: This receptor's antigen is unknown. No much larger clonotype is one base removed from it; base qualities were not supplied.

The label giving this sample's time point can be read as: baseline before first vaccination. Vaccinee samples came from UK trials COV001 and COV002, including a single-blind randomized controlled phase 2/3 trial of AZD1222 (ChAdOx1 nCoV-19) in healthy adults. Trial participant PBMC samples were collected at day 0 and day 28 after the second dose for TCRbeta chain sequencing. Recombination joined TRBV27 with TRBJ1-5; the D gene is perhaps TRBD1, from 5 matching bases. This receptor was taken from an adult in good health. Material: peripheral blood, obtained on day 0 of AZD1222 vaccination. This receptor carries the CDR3 CASSMMGGPQHF. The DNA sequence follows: TGTGCCAGCAGTATGATGGGGGGGCCCCAGCATTTT.